This T cell receptor (beta chain) was observed in a study of control samples from healthy donors and cancer patients. Profiling relied on immunoSEQ multiplex PCR, and the TCRdb table lists in-frame clones only, not all of them. Of 120,000 or so clones listed, 92% were seen once; the top ten hold around 0.52%. Trimming removed 3 bases from V and 4 bases from J, with 16 bases in between. Germline CDR1 LNHDA, CDR2 SQIVND (reference sequence). The CDR3 covers 16 residues. The receptor was isolated from an elderly man with head and neck cancer. The genes are TRBV19 and TRBJ1-3; a weak D match, TRBD1 (6 bases). Input material: PBMCs. CDR3 coding DNA: TGTGCCAGTAGTATCCCCCCAGGGGTCGGCGGAAACACCATATATTTT. Its translation: CASSIPPGVGGNTIYF.